This T cell receptor (beta chain) was recorded in a study of tumor and adjacent non-tumor tissue in lung cancer. Study context: There were 11 to 12 adenocarcinoma, a couple of squamous cell carcinoma and 1 small cell lung cancer cases.

Three rounds of nested PCR, following a modified ARM-PCR protocol, produced the TCRbeta library. TCRdb itself ran the multiplex PCR reads through MiXCR, one entry per CDR3 protein. The repertoire includes about 110,000 distinct CDR3 sequences, under 65% of them detected once, and around a fifth sits in the top ten. General observations from the study: In normal lung, the top 100 clones were significantly more dominant than in tumor. Tumor TCR diversity, when higher, was linked to shorter survival.

Germline V gene data show CDR1 as KGHDR and CDR2 as SFDVKD. The V and J ends lost 2 bases and 7 bases respectively, with 3 bases between them. This CDR3 contains 11 residues. In this sample, this clonotype turned up a few times. The antigen remains unidentified. This sample's RNA came from whole unsorted tissue. The normal lung tissue was taken more than 3 cm from the tumor edge. Between August and November 2014, newly diagnosed, chemotherapy-naive lung cancer patients underwent thoracic surgery in China. The TCR sequence derives from a man aged 55 to 70 with non-small cell lung cancer. The chain is built from TRBV24-1 and TRBJ2-3; no firm D call. Input material: distant non-tumor lung tissue. This chain's CDR3 is CATSDWYTQYF. CDR3 nucleotide sequence: TGTGCCACCAGTGATTGGTATACGCAGTATTTT.